Listed below are T cell receptor beta chains from one sample, sequenced in a study of blood T cell repertoires in COVID-19. Sequencing was performed with immunoSEQ multiplex PCR; in TCRdb, only in-frame clones are kept and a portion is missing. Among under 100,000 clones listed, approximately 90% were seen once. Sequenced: peripheral blood. These receptors were obtained from a man aged 25 to 40 with acute or convalescent COVID-19. Each CDR3 is given with its conserved first and last residue. Fields, in order: V gene, D gene, J gene, clone size, CDR3 protein, CDR3 DNA. D genes are given only for firm matches. The size entry is marked missing in some rows and otherwise reads once, few, many or a size class.

v_call: TRBV27
d_call: TRBD2
j_call: TRBJ2-7
clone_size: NA
cdr3_aa: CASSRRGGGAYEQYF
cdr3_nt: TGTGCCAGCAGTCGACGAGGCGGGGGGGCCTACGAGCAGTACTTC

v_call: TRBV24-1
d_call: TRBD2
j_call: TRBJ2-1
clone_size: few
cdr3_aa: CATSAPGTSGGGRNEQFF
cdr3_nt: TGTGCCACCAGCGCCCCCGGGACTAGCGGGGGGGGTCGAAATGAGCAGTTCTTC

v_call: TRBV19
d_call: TRBD1
j_call: TRBJ1-1
clone_size: once
cdr3_aa: CASTPDRENTEAFF
cdr3_nt: TGTGCCAGTACCCCGGACAGGGAAAACACTGAAGCTTTCTTT

v_call: TRBV10-3
d_call: TRBD1
j_call: TRBJ1-6
clone_size: NA
cdr3_aa: CASQPGQGNSPLHF
cdr3_nt: TGTGCCTCCCAACCGGGACAGGGAAATTCACCCCTCCACTTT

v_call: TRBV19
d_call: TRBD1
j_call: TRBJ2-7
clone_size: NA
cdr3_aa: CASSIGTGGTTYEQYF
cdr3_nt: TGTGCCAGTAGTATAGGGACAGGGGGAACCACCTACGAGCAGTACTTC

v_call: TRBV27
d_call: NA
j_call: TRBJ2-4
clone_size: NA
cdr3_aa: CATQYIQYF
cdr3_nt: TGTGCCACCCAATACATTCAGTACTTC

v_call: TRBV7-2
d_call: TRBD1
j_call: TRBJ2-7
clone_size: NA
cdr3_aa: CASSLGRAGGSYEQYF
cdr3_nt: TGTGCCAGCAGCTTAGGCCGGGCAGGGGGCTCCTACGAGCAGTACTTC

v_call: TRBV10-2
d_call: TRBD2
j_call: TRBJ2-7
clone_size: NA
cdr3_aa: CASSLGLAGPEQYF
cdr3_nt: TGCGCCAGCAGCCTTGGACTAGCGGGGCCCGAGCAGTACTTC

v_call: TRBV6-6
d_call: NA
j_call: TRBJ1-4
clone_size: NA
cdr3_aa: CASLGDTTNEKLFF
cdr3_nt: TGTGCCAGCCTCGGGGACACAACTAATGAAAAACTGTTTTTT

v_call: TRBV7-6
d_call: NA
j_call: TRBJ2-2
clone_size: NA
cdr3_aa: CASSLAQGHITGELFF
cdr3_nt: TGTGCCAGCAGCTTAGCCCAGGGACACATCACCGGGGAGCTGTTTTTT

v_call: TRBV19
d_call: NA
j_call: TRBJ1-5
clone_size: NA
cdr3_aa: CASMWGTSINQPQHF
cdr3_nt: TGTGCCAGTATGTGGGGGACATCTATCAATCAGCCCCAGCATTTT

v_call: TRBV5-1
d_call: TRBD1
j_call: TRBJ2-5
clone_size: NA
cdr3_aa: CASSLNDRVSETQYF
cdr3_nt: TGCGCCAGCAGCTTAAATGACAGGGTTTCAGAGACCCAGTACTTC

v_call: TRBV30
d_call: NA
j_call: TRBJ1-1
clone_size: NA
cdr3_aa: CAWGQMNTEAFF
cdr3_nt: TGTGCCTGGGGACAAATGAACACTGAAGCTTTCTTT

v_call: TRBV7-2
d_call: NA
j_call: TRBJ1-5
clone_size: NA
cdr3_aa: CASSPGVGQPQHF
cdr3_nt: TGTGCCAGCAGCCCAGGGGTTGGTCAGCCCCAGCATTTT

v_call: TRBV2
d_call: TRBD1
j_call: TRBJ2-1
clone_size: NA
cdr3_aa: CASRTGTGVYNEQFF
cdr3_nt: TGTGCCAGCAGAACCGGGACAGGGGTTTACAATGAGCAGTTCTTC

v_call: TRBV11-2
d_call: NA
j_call: TRBJ2-4
clone_size: once
cdr3_aa: CASSGAKNIQYF
cdr3_nt: TGTGCCAGCTCCGGAGCCAAAAACATTCAGTACTTC

v_call: TRBV28
d_call: NA
j_call: TRBJ1-2
clone_size: NA
cdr3_aa: CASRQLVGRRQGGGYTF
cdr3_nt: TGTGCCAGCAGACAGCTCGTTGGCCGGCGCCAGGGTGGGGGCTACACCTTC

v_call: TRBV28
d_call: NA
j_call: TRBJ1-2
clone_size: few
cdr3_aa: CASSFLASRNYGYTF
cdr3_nt: TGTGCCAGCAGTTTTCTAGCCAGCAGAAACTATGGCTACACCTTC

v_call: TRBV28
d_call: NA
j_call: TRBJ2-1
clone_size: NA
cdr3_aa: CASSLRQYYNEQFF
cdr3_nt: TGTGCCAGCAGTTTGCGGCAATACTACAATGAGCAGTTCTTC

v_call: TRBV9
d_call: NA
j_call: TRBJ1-5
clone_size: NA
cdr3_aa: CASSVDQGSNQPQHF
cdr3_nt: TGTGCCAGCAGCGTAGATCAGGGGAGCAATCAGCCCCAGCATTTT

v_call: TRBV7-7
d_call: NA
j_call: TRBJ2-1
clone_size: once
cdr3_aa: CASSSAPDYEQFF
cdr3_nt: TGTGCTAGCAGCTCTGCCCCGGACTATGAGCAGTTCTTC

v_call: TRBV28
d_call: NA
j_call: TRBJ2-1
clone_size: NA
cdr3_aa: CASSSPGVYNEQFF
cdr3_nt: TGTGCCAGCAGCTCCCCGGGAGTATACAATGAGCAGTTCTTC

v_call: TRBV28
d_call: TRBD2
j_call: TRBJ2-1
clone_size: NA
cdr3_aa: CASRVAGEMNEQFF
cdr3_nt: TGTGCCAGCAGGGTAGCGGGAGAAATGAATGAGCAGTTCTTC

v_call: TRBV9
d_call: TRBD1
j_call: TRBJ1-2
clone_size: NA
cdr3_aa: CASRTTGGNDGYTF
cdr3_nt: TGTGCCAGCAGGACGACAGGGGGCAACGATGGCTACACCTTC

v_call: TRBV5-6
d_call: TRBD2
j_call: TRBJ2-5
clone_size: NA
cdr3_aa: CASSSGWASGRPQETQYF
cdr3_nt: TGTGCCAGCAGCTCTGGTTGGGCTAGCGGGAGACCACAAGAGACCCAGTACTTC

v_call: TRBV24-1
d_call: NA
j_call: TRBJ1-2
clone_size: NA
cdr3_aa: CATSDREGGNYGYTF
cdr3_nt: TGTGCCACCAGTGACCGGGAGGGGGGAAACTATGGCTACACCTTC

v_call: TRBV30
d_call: NA
j_call: TRBJ2-3
clone_size: NA
cdr3_aa: CAWTSVSSTDTQYF
cdr3_nt: TGTGCCTGGACTAGCGTCTCTAGCACAGATACGCAGTATTTT

v_call: TRBV25-1
d_call: TRBD1
j_call: TRBJ1-4
clone_size: once
cdr3_aa: CASSGYRGRNEKLFF
cdr3_nt: TGTGCCAGCAGTGGTTACAGGGGGCGGAATGAAAAACTGTTTTTT